Sequencing of this T cell receptor (beta chain) was carried out in a study of control samples from healthy donors and cancer patients. Produced via immunoSEQ multiplex PCR; TCRdb's table is partial and in-frame only. The data contain tens of thousands of clones, around 95% of them seen just once; the ten biggest clones take up about 4%. This clone was seen just once. The CDR3 sequence is 14 residues long. V dropped 1 base and J dropped 4; count of bases not matched to a gene: 3. The germline V gene encodes CDR1 LGHDT and CDR2 YNNKEL (reference sequence). Material for sequencing was blood. The clonotype comes from a man aged 30 to 39 in good health. The chain couples TRBV3-1 (or the pseudogene TRBV3-2) to TRBJ2-5; 7 bases align to TRBD1. The CDR3 protein is CASSQGQGRETQYF. CDR3 DNA sequence: TGTGCCAGCAGCCAAGGACAGGGAAGAGAGACCCAGTACTTC.